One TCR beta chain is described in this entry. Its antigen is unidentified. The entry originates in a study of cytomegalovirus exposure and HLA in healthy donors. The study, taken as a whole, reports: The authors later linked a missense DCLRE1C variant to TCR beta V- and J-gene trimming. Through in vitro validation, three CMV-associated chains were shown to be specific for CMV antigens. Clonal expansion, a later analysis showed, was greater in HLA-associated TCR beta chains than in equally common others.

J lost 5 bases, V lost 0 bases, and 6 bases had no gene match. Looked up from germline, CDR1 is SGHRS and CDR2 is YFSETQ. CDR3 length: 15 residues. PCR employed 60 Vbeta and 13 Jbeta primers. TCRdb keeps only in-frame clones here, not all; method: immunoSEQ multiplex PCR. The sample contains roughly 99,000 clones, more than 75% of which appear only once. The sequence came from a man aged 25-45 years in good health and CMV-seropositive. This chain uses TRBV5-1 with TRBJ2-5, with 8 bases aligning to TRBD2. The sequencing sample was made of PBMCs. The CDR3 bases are TGCGCCAGCAGCTTGGATGATAGCGGGGTTGAGACCCAGTACTTC. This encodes CASSLDDSGVETQYF. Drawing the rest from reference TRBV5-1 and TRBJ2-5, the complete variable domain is KAGVTQTPRYLIKTRGQQVTLSCSPISGHRSVSWYQQTPGQGLQFLFEYFSETQRNKGNFPGRFSGRQFSNSRSEMNVSTLELGDSALYLCASSLDDSGVETQYFGPGTRLLVL.